This paragraph reports one T cell receptor beta chain. Its antigen is not yet known. No much larger clone exists at a distance of one base, and base qualities are not known. The TCR beta CDR3 regions were amplified from the RNA transcripts. A first-round RT-PCR of the TCR CDR3 used the HTBI primer set with the Qiagen OneStep RT-PCR kit. The libraries were constructed in a second round of multiplex PCR and then size-selected and purified. Paired-end sequencing of the libraries was performed with 100 bp reads on an Illumina HiSeq2000. Per the authors' processing: SOAPnuke was used to process the raw data, removing reads that contained adapters or uncalled bases, had a mean Phred below 15, or lacked an exact match to the constant primer or identifier. High-quality paired reads were merged using COPE v1.2.5, and each unique nucleotide sequence was defined as a clonotype. MiTCR v1.1 was used to align the clonotypes against IMGT TRBV, TRBD and TRBJ reference segments. The analysis was restricted to V-J combinations with a frequency above 0.0001, which together covered roughly 99% of the repertoires. The TCS score was defined as the ratio of F50 (clonal expansion) to E x V (chaos), calculated using BLOSUM62-based TCRdist between CDR3 peptides within each V-J. Welch's t-statistics and random forest reduced 500 to 550 V-J features to 10 to 15, which were used in a naive Bayes classifier (R e1071). In TCRdb, the public reads were trimmed at Q25 with fastp and aligned with MiXCR, with productive beta chains retained. Rows are unified per CDR3 protein, each entry keeping the most common DNA and genes. The V and J calls, along with clone size, are taken from TCRdb and not from the paper's own processing. In all, the sample holds under 350,000 distinct CDR3 sequences, and 18% of those were seen once. Clones ranked in the top ten supply around 50% of the sample.

This sample is drawn from a study of T cells in Graves' hyperthyroidism and ophthalmopathy (dated by TCRdb to between 2019 and 2020). Describing the broader study: Peripheral blood was sampled at the time of initial diagnosis, prior to any treatment. The study also compared thyroid tissue and blood T-cell repertoires from several Graves' hyperthyroidism patients. The paper describes TCR Vbeta CDR3 sequencing of around 140 peripheral blood samples, made up of some 40 ophthalmopathy patients, 70 to 75 hyperthyroidism patients and 17 progressor patients. A discovery cohort of about 100 patients, 43 with Graves' ophthalmopathy and 55 to 65 with stable Graves' hyperthyroidism, was used to find distinguishing TCR V-J signatures. The 80 to 100 discovery patients were randomly divided into training and test sets at a 7:3 ratio. Once sampling was done, hyperthyroidism patients were given methimazole at a starting dose of 30 mg daily, whereas ophthalmopathy patients were given high-dose intravenous methylprednisolone. Prospective prediction of ophthalmopathy was tested in an independent validation cohort consisting of some 20 hyperthyroidism patients and over 15 patients who later progressed to ophthalmopathy.

Stable Graves' hyperthyroidism was defined as the absence of progression to ophthalmopathy over 18 months of follow-up. The hyperthyroidism patients were between 18 and 65 years old and newly diagnosed, with a disease duration of less than 2 months. Any patient with an uncontrolled infection, another autoimmune disease, pregnancy or lactation was excluded. Clinical symptoms, serum thyroxine and TRAb, thyroid ultrasound, and orbital computed tomography formed the basis for the diagnoses. PBMCs were isolated from 10 ml of fresh peripheral blood by Ficoll-Paque density gradient centrifugation. Total RNA was extracted using Trizol reagent, and RNA quality was assessed on an Agilent 2100 Bioanalyzer. General findings and caveats noted by the study authors: In validation, progression to ophthalmopathy was predicted by the model with about 70% sensitivity and around 75% specificity, a median of approximately 7.1 months before onset. Most expanded thyroid clonotypes (frequency above 0.001) were also found in blood, which suggests that blood repertoires may mirror thyroid immune responses. A 13 V-J signature model separated ophthalmopathy from stable hyperthyroidism, with 87.88% sensitivity and roughly 82% specificity in cross-validation and 80%/75% in testing. Sample size was not statistically predetermined, and blinding of investigators to group allocation was not performed.

Deletion took 4 bases off V and 0 bases off J, with a span of 18 bases between the germline ends. The CDR3 has 17 amino acids, counting the end cysteine and phenylalanine. Just the 51-base CDR3 DNA is kept, in frame starting at base 1. The germline V gene supplies CDR1 LGHNA and CDR2 YNFKEQ. This clonotype was obtained from a woman aged 45-60 years with Graves' hyperthyroidism. Sequenced sample: blood. Rearrangement joined TRBV4-2 to TRBJ1-1, and the D gene may be TRBD1, 6 bases matching. The DNA reads TGTGCCAGCAGCCTCGGGGGGGCAGGCACCATGAACACTGAAGCTTTCTTT. Translated, it gives CASSLGGAGTMNTEAFF.